This TCR beta chain was captured by sequencing in a study of post-analysis software for immune sequencing data. V was clipped by 5 bases and J by 8 bases; unmatched bases: 10. CDR3 size: 15 residues. Germline lookup yields CDR1 SGHRS and CDR2 YFSETQ. Carried by the TCR beta cDNA libraries were unique molecular identifiers. Each CDR3 protein gets one entry after TCRdb re-called the PCR reads with MiXCR. Among 150,000 to 200,000 distinct CDR3 sequences listed, about 36% were seen once. The sample in question was blood, obtained after autologous hematopoietic stem cell transplantation. The clonotype comes from a girl aged 10 to 17 with multiple sclerosis. This chain links TRBV5-1 with TRBJ2-1; TRBD1 agrees at 10 bases. The DNA for the CDR3 is TGCGCCAGCAGATCTGACAGGGGGCCCGTGGATGAGCAGTTCTTC. Amino acids: CASRSDRGPVDEQFF. The full variable domain, completed using reference TRBV5-1 and TRBJ2-1, is KAGVTQTPRYLIKTRGQQVTLSCSPISGHRSVSWYQQTPGQGLQFLFEYFSETQRNKGNFPGRFSGRQFSNSRSEMNVSTLELGDSALYLCASRSDRGPVDEQFFGPGTRLTVL.